Below, 18 T cell receptor beta chains from the same sample are listed, as sequenced in a study of cytotoxic CD8 clonotypes in ibrutinib-treated CLL. Clones were read by immunoSEQ multiplex PCR, and TCRdb kept only the in-frame ones, dropping some. The sample holds more than 55,000 clones, roughly 70% seen once. The starting material was PBMCs, obtained after 12 months of ibrutinib treatment. The receptors originated from a human donor with chronic lymphocytic leukemia.

The chain employs TRBV6-5 and TRBJ2-3; 7 bases align to TRBD1. The germline gives CDR1 MNHEY, CDR2 SVGAGI. With 6 bases clipped from V and 2 bases from J, the junction kept 5 bases outside the gene matches. This CDR3 contains 14 residues. Here the CDR3 DNA reads TGTGCCAGCAGCAGGGACAGAACCACAGATACGCAGTATTTT. This codes for CASSRDRTTDTQYF.

The chain carries TRBV28 and TRBJ2-7; TRBD2 might be the D (5 bases). Germline-derived CDR1 and CDR2 are MDHEN and SYDVKM. V shed 4 bases and J shed 1 base, with 20 bases lying between them. This CDR3 region has 17 residues. CDR3 DNA sequence: TGTGCCAGCAGTTCCAGCGGCGTAGCGCAAAGATCCTACGAGCAGTACTTC. Translation: CASSSSGVAQRSYEQYF. Variable domain in full (rest from reference TRBV28 and TRBJ2-7): DVKVTQSSRYLVKRTGEKVFLECVQDMDHENMFWYRQDPGLGLRLIYFSYDVKMKEKGDIPEGYSVSREKKERFSLILESASTNQTSMYLCASSSSGVAQRSYEQYFGPGTRLTVT.

This chain uses TRBV5-6 with TRBJ2-1; 12 bases agree with TRBD2. V shed 4 bases and J 4 bases; nucleotides not matched to a gene: 6. The CDR3 consists of 16 residues. The germline V gene encodes CDR1 SGHDT and CDR2 YYEEEE. Here the CDR3 DNA reads TGTGCCAGCAGCGCAGGACTAGCGGGGAAGTACAATGAGCAGTTCTTC. Amino acid sequence: CASSAGLAGKYNEQFF.

This clone was detected only once. The gene calls are TRBV28 and TRBJ2-7; 11 bases line up with TRBD2. V gave up 5 bases and J gave up 3 bases; unmatched junction bases: 6. CDR3 length: 15 residues. Per germline, CDR1 MDHEN and CDR2 SYDVKM. The CDR3 region is CASSTLAGGRYEQYF. The CDR3 DNA follows: TGTGCCAGCAGTACCCTAGCGGGAGGACGCTACGAGCAGTACTTC.

The V gene is TRBV5-4, the J gene TRBJ2-7, with 8 nucleotides matching TRBD2. V lost 0 bases and J lost 3; bases outside the gene matches: 5. There are 15 residues in the CDR3. Germline CDR1 and CDR2: SGHNT and YYREEE (reference sequence). The CDR3 coding sequence is TGTGCCAGCAGCTTGGAAGCGGGAGAGAGCTACGAGCAGTACTTC. It is translated as CASSLEAGESYEQYF.

The chain joins TRBV29-1 to TRBJ2-1, with 7 positions matching TRBD2. Germline CDR1 SQVTM, CDR2 ANQGSEA. V trimming: 4 bases; J trimming: 8 bases; junction bases outside the gene matches: 14. This CDR3 contains 15 residues. The CDR3 coding sequence is TGCAGCGTTGGCATTACCGGGACTACATTCGATGAGCAGTTCTTC. This encodes CSVGITGTTFDEQFF.

The chain has TRBV18 and TRBJ2-7, with 9 bases fitting TRBD1. Germline V gene lookup returns CDR1 KGHSH and CDR2 LQKENI. Unmatched junction bases numbered 5, after V lost 2 bases and J lost 6 bases. The CDR3 runs 14 residues. The CDR3 DNA reads as TGTGCCAGCTCACCATGGGACAGGGACAGCGAGCAGTACTTC. Amino acids: CASSPWDRDSEQYF. Based on the CDR3 plus reference TRBV18 and TRBJ2-7, the full variable domain is NAGVMQNPRHLVRRRGQEARLRCSPMKGHSHVYWYRQLPEEGLKFMVYLQKENIIDESGMPKERFSAEFPKEGPSILRIQQVVRGDSAAYFCASSPWDRDSEQYFGPGTRLTVT.

This clone occurred a few times. V gene TRBV10-1 combines with J gene TRBJ2-7; D might be TRBD1 or TRBD2, each matching 5 bases. The CDR3 is made up of 15 amino acids. Per the germline V gene, CDR1 is WNHNN and CDR2 is SYGVQD (reference sequence). Trimming removed 0 bases from V and 4 bases from J, with 13 bases in between. CDR3 nucleotides: TGCGCCAGCAGTGAGTCGATTGGGGGATTTTACGAGCAGTACTTC. It is translated as CASSESIGGFYEQYF.

The chain uses TRBV5-1 and TRBJ2-2, with 7 bases identical to TRBD1. The germline gives CDR1 SGHRS, CDR2 YFSETQ. The CDR3 consists of 16 residues. J gave up 0 bases and V 7 bases, and 9 bases lay outside the gene matches. In DNA form, the CDR3 reads TGCGCCAGCCGAGGAAGGGGGCCCGCGAACACCGGGGAGCTGTTTTTT. Amino acids: CASRGRGPANTGELFF.

There are a few counts of this clone. The V call is TRBV28, the J call TRBJ1-1; TRBD1 might be the D (5 bases). The V gene's germline CDR1 is MDHEN and CDR2 SYDVKM. Trimming took 5 bases from V and 7 from J, leaving 8 bases between them. CDR3 length equals 11 residues. CDR3 residues: CASSAQVEAFF. DNA for the CDR3: TGTGCCAGCAGTGCACAGGTTGAAGCTTTCTTT.

This clone was detected a few times. V usage is TRBV7-3 and J usage is TRBJ2-1; 10 nucleotides match TRBD2. Unmatched junction bases numbered 17, after V lost 4 bases and J lost 8 bases. The CDR3 runs to 18 residues. The V gene's germline CDR1 is SGHTA and CDR2 FQGTGA. The CDR3 spells CASSSKGPGLAGDDEQFF. The CDR3 nucleotides read TGTGCCAGCAGCTCCAAAGGCCCCGGGCTAGCGGGAGACGATGAGCAGTTCTTC.

This clone was recorded a few times. The chain recombines TRBV4-1 with TRBJ2-7; 10 nucleotides line up with TRBD2. This CDR3 is 14 amino acids long. Trimming cost V 1 base and J 4 bases; bases outside gene matches: 1. The V gene's germline CDR1 is MGHRA and CDR2 YSYEKL. CDR3 sequence reads: CASSQALAGYEQYF. The CDR3 bases are TGCGCCAGCAGCCAAGCACTAGCGGGATACGAGCAGTACTTC.

The chain is built from TRBV6-6 and TRBJ2-7, with TRBD1 as a possible D gene (6 bases). Trimming pared 5 bases from V and 5 bases from J, leaving 10 bases between. CDR3 size: 12 residues. The V gene's germline CDR1 is MNHNY and CDR2 SVGAGI (reference sequence). CDR3 loop: CASSRTGNEQYF. The CDR3 DNA sequence: TGTGCCAGCAGTCGTACAGGGAACGAGCAGTACTTC.

This clone was picked up a small number of times. This sequence joins TRBV7-8 and TRBJ2-7; TRBD1 matches at 7 bases. The CDR3 is 12 amino acids. Germline CDR1 and CDR2: SGHVS and FQNEAQ. V lost 6 bases and J lost 2; bases outside the gene matches: 1. The CDR3 DNA reads as TGTGCCAGCAGGGGACAGACCTACGAGCAGTACTTC. It encodes CASRGQTYEQYF.

This clone was counted a few times. V is TRBV4-1 and J is TRBJ1-2; no definite D call. This CDR3 has 16 residues. Germline V CDR1 and CDR2: MGHRA, YSYEKL. Trimming shortened V by 2 bases and J by 2 bases, and 15 bases separated the two germline ends. The CDR3: CASSQPAGRLNYGYTF. The DNA for the CDR3 is TGCGCCAGCAGCCAACCGGCTGGCAGGCTGAACTATGGCTACACCTTC.

Here the CDR3 reads CASSASPDNYQPQHF. In nucleotides, the CDR3 is TGTGCCAGCAGTGCGTCACCCGATAACTATCAGCCCCAGCATTTT. This chain connects TRBV6-1 to TRBJ1-5; D gene unclear. The CDR3 extends over 15 amino acids. Germline lookup yields CDR1 MNHNS and CDR2 SASEGT. The V gene lost 4 bases and the J gene lost 5 bases, with 15 bases spanning the gap.

The chain couples TRBV12-5 to TRBJ2-1; D remains ambiguous. The V and J ends lost 4 bases and 5 bases respectively, with 9 bases between them. This CDR3 contains 13 residues. Germline CDR1 is LGHNT and CDR2 is FRNRAP. The CDR3 sequence: CASGSLTNNEQFF. For the CDR3, the DNA is TGTGCTAGTGGTTCCCTAACAAACAATGAGCAGTTCTTC.

The V and J genes are TRBV4-1 and TRBJ1-1, with D hard to call. Germline V CDR1 and CDR2: MGHRA, YSYEKL. The CDR3 is made up of 12 amino acids. V was cut by 3 bases and J by 2 bases, with 4 bases left in between. CDR3 protein: CASSHGNTEAFF. For the CDR3, the DNA is TGCGCCAGCAGCCACGGCAACACTGAAGCTTTCTTT.